What follows are 7 T cell receptor beta chains derived from one specimen sequenced in a study of T cell responses to AZD1222 COVID-19 vaccine. Assay used: immunoSEQ multiplex PCR; TCRdb lists only in-frame clones, some missing. The repertoire holds some 110,000 clones, with 90% to 95% as singletons. The source material was peripheral blood, sampled on day 0 of AZD1222 vaccination. These receptor sequences come from an adult in good health.

V gene TRBV11-2 combines with J gene TRBJ2-7; possibly TRBD2 for D (5 bases). Trimming took off 4 bases at V and 6 bases at J, with 13 bases between the two ends. The CDR3 consists of 13 residues. Germline-derived CDR1 and CDR2 are SGHAT and FQNNGV. The CDR3 here is CASSSSGNSEQYF. CDR3 sequence (DNA): TGTGCCAGCAGCTCAAGCGGCAACTCCGAGCAGTACTTC.

This clone has only one observation. The genes are TRBV5-6 and TRBJ2-7, with 8 bases matching TRBD2. In germline, CDR1 is SGHDT, CDR2 YYEEEE. This CDR3 has 14 amino acids. V lost 4 bases and J lost 1; bases outside the gene matches: 4. The CDR3 coding sequence is TGTGCCAGCAGCCTATCGGGGGGGTCCTACGAGCAGTACTTC. Translated: CASSLSGGSYEQYF. The full variable domain, its missing parts supplied by reference TRBV5-6 and TRBJ2-7, is DAGVTQSPTHLIKTRGQQVTLRCSPKSGHDTVSWYQQALGQGPQFIFQYYEEEERQRGNFPDRFSGHQFPNYSSELNVNALLLGDSALYLCASSLSGGSYEQYFGPGTRLTVT.

The CDR3 DNA follows: TGCGCCAGCAGCCAAGATGGGACTAGCGGGAGGGCCCATCCATCCTACAATGAGCAGTTCTTC. This gives the protein CASSQDGTSGRAHPSYNEQFF. This sequence joins TRBV4-1 and TRBJ2-1; 16 nucleotides match TRBD2. Per germline, CDR1 MGHRA and CDR2 YSYEKL. V lost 0 bases and J lost 1; bases outside the gene matches: 9. The CDR3 is made up of 21 amino acids.

V is TRBV9 and J is TRBJ2-1; D remains ambiguous. The CDR3 contains 13 residues. Germline CDR1 and CDR2: SGDLS and YYNGEE. The germline V and J ends were trimmed by 4 bases and 8 bases, with 13 bases remaining between them. CDR3 protein: CASSPTRSDEQFF. Here the CDR3 DNA reads TGTGCCAGCAGCCCGACAAGGAGCGATGAGCAGTTCTTC.

This clone appeared once. Here the CDR3 DNA reads TGCGCCAGCAGCCCCCTGACAGGGGGGAACACTGAAGCTTTCTTT. Protein: CASSPLTGGNTEAFF. The chain links TRBV5-1 to TRBJ1-1; 9 nucleotides agree with TRBD1. From germline, CDR1 is SGHRS and CDR2 YFSETQ. The CDR3 runs to 15 residues. The V and J ends lost 4 bases and 1 base, in that order; junction bases with no gene match: 5.

This chain links TRBV2 with TRBJ2-1; D may be TRBD2 (6 bases). This CDR3 contains 18 residues. Germline CDR1 is SNHLY and CDR2 is FYNNEI. Trimming shortened V by 1 base and J by 5 bases, and 21 bases separated the two germline ends. The CDR3 DNA follows: TGTGCCAGCAGTGAAGAGGATAGGACTACCCTGAGGGACAATGAGCAGTTCTTC. Translation gives CASSEEDRTTLRDNEQFF. Variable domain in full (rest from reference TRBV2 and TRBJ2-1): EPEVTQTPSHQVTQMGQEVILRCVPISNHLYFYWYRQILGQKVEFLVSFYNNEISEKSEIFDDQFSVERPDGSNFTLKIRSTKLEDSAMYFCASSEEDRTTLRDNEQFFGPGTRLTVL.

V and J are TRBV5-4 and TRBJ1-1, with 7 positions matching TRBD1. After removal of 2 bases from V and 5 bases from J, the junction contained 6 bases not matched to a gene. This CDR3 has 14 residues. Germline CDR1 is SGHNT and CDR2 is YYREEE (reference sequence). The DNA of the CDR3 is TGTGCCAGCAGCTTCGAGGGGGCGCAAACTGAAGCTTTCTTT. Its protein is CASSFEGAQTEAFF.